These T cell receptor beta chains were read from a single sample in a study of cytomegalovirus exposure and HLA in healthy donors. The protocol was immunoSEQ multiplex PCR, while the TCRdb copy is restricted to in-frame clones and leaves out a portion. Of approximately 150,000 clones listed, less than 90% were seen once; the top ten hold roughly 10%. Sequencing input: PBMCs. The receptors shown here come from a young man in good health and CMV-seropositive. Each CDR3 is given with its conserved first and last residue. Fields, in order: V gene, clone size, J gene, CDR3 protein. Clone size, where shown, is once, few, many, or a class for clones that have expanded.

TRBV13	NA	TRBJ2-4	CASSKGQRNIQYF
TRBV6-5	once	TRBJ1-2	CASSKRTELYGYTF
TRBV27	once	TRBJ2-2	CASRRQGNTGELFF
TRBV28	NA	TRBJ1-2	CASRRQDRGPYGYTF
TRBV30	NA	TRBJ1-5	CAWSVLDTYQPQHF
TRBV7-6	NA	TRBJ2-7	CASSLGQGGYEQYF
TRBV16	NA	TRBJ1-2	CASSQWSSGADYGYTF
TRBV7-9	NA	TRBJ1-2	CASSLGGRVSYGYTF
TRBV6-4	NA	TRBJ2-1	CASSAGSGSNEQFF
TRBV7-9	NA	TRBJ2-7	CASSSTGYEQYF
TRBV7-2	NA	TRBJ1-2	CASSLLRKYGYTF
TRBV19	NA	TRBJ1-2	CASTRGFYGYTF
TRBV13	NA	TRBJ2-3	CASSMGRSTDTQYF
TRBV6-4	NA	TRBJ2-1	CASSDRAGEGNEQFF
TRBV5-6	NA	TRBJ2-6	CASSLGLAGYSGANVLTF
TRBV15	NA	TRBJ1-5	CATSSQTGVLGQPQHF
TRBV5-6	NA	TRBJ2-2	CASSLWHLNTGELFF
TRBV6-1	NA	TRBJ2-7	CASSETRLYEQYF
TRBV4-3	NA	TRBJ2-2	CASSQLGARGDGELFF
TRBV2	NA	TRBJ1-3	CASSFIGNTIYF
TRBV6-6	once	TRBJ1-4	CASSPQSKEKLFF
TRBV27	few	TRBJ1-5	CASSHTGLMPQHF
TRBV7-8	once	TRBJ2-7	CASSSISGTGTYEQYF
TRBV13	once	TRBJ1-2	CASSLPEGNYGYTF
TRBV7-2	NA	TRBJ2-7	CASRQTGYEQYF
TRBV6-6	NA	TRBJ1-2	CASSTPGTGNGYTF
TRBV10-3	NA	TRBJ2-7	CAISESVAGVSEQYF
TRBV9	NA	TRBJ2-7	CASSPGTLIYEQYF
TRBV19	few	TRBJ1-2	CASSIGLGNYGYTF
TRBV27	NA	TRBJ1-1	CASSPGIRDTNTEAFF
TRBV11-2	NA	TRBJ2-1	CASSFSGASYNEQFF
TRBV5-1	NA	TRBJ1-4	CASSSLIGESEKLFF
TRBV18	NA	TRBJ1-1	CASSPLQGRSDTEAFF
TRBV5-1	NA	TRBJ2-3	CASSHGTSGGARDTQYF
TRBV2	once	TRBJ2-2	CASSEWGLAGNTGELFF
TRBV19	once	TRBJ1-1	CASSQGANTEAFF
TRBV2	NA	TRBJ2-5	CASSLLAGVGETQYF
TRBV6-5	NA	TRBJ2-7	CASSLLRTDNYEQYF
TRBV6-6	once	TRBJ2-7	CASSWTGASYEQYF